This TCR beta chain was observed in a study of T cell responses to AZD1222 COVID-19 vaccine. The table came from immunoSEQ multiplex PCR; TCRdb's copy has only in-frame clones and leaves some out. The sample shows 150,000 to 200,000 clones, 87% of them seen only once. This CDR3 contains 14 residues. In germline, CDR1 is MGHDK, CDR2 SYGVNS. J was trimmed by 9 bases and V by 4 bases; bases with no gene match: 5. Study-wide results and caveats: Samples come after the peak T cell response, not at day 14. Spike-specific TCR breadth and depth both grew after two AZD1222 doses. A reported finding is that nearly half of spike-specific TCRs target unmutated variant regions.

Concerning this clone: What it binds is unknown.

Sample: peripheral blood, taken on day 0 of AZD1222 vaccination. This clonotype originated in an adult in good health. The chain is built from TRBV25-1 and TRBJ2-1, with 11 bases lining up with TRBD1. CDR3 coding DNA: TGTGCCAGCAGTGCCAGGACAGGGGGCGGTGAGCAGTTCTTC. Translating gives CASSARTGGGEQFF.